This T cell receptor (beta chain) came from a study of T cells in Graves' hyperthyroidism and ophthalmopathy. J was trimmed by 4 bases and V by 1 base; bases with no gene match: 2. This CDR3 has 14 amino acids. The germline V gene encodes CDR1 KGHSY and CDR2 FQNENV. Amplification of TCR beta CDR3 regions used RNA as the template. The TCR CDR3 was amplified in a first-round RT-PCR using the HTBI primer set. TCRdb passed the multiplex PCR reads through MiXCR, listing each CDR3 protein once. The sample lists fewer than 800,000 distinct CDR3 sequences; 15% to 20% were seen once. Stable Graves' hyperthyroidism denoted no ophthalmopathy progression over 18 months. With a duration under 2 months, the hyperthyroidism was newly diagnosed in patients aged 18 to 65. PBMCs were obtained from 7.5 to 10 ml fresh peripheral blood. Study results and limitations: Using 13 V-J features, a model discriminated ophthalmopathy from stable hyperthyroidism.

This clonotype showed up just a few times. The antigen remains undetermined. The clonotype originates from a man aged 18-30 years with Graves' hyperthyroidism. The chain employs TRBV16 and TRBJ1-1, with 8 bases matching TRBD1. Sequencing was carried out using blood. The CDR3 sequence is CASSQYQGATEAFF. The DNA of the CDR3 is TGTGCCAGCAGCCAATACCAGGGGGCCACTGAAGCTTTCTTT.